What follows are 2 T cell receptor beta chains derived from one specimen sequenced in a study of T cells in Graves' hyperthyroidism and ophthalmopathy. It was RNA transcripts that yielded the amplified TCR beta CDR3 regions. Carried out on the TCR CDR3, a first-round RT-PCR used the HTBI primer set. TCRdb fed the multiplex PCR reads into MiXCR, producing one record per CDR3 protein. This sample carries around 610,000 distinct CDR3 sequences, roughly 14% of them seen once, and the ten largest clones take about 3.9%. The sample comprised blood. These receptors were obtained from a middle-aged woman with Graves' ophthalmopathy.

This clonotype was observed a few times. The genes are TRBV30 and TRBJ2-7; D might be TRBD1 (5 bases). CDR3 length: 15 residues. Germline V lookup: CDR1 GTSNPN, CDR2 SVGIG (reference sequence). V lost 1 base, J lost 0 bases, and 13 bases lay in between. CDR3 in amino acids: CAWSARQFPSYEQYF. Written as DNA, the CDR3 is TGTGCCTGGAGTGCAAGACAGTTCCCCTCCTACGAGCAGTACTTC.

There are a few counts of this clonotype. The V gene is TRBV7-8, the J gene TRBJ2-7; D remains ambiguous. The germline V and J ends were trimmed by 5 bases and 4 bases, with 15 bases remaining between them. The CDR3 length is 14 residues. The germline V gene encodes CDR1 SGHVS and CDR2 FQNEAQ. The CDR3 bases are TGTGCCAGCAGCCCCCGAGACGGAAATTACGAGCAGTACTTC. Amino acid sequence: CASSPRDGNYEQYF.